This TCR beta chain was sequenced in a study of cytomegalovirus exposure and HLA in healthy donors. General observations from the study: Later analysis associated a missense DCLRE1C variant with TCR beta V- and J-gene trimming. A later analysis found that most CMV-associated TCR beta chains appeared HLA-restricted.

The PCR had 60 Vbeta and 13 Jbeta primers. The method was immunoSEQ multiplex PCR; TCRdb's version includes in-frame clones alone and lacks a portion of them. In all, the sample yields 60,000 to 70,000 clones. A remark on this clone: Its antigen is undetermined.

The germline V gene has CDR1 SEHNR and CDR2 FQNEAQ (reference sequence). Trimming took off 7 bases at V and 4 bases at J, with 17 bases between the two ends. The CDR3 runs to 15 residues. The sequencing sample was made of PBMCs. The source is a boy aged 5-17 years in good health and CMV-seronegative. The V and J genes are TRBV7-9 and TRBJ1-5; D might be TRBD1 (6 bases). The CDR3 bases are TGTGCCAGCACCCCAGGGGTAGAACCGAATCAGCCCCAGCATTTT. Its protein is CASTPGVEPNQPQHF. The whole variable domain, filled in from reference TRBV7-9 and TRBJ1-5, reads DTGVSQNPRHKITKRGQNVTFRCDPISEHNRLYWYRQTLGQGPEFLTYFQNEAQLEKSRLLSDRFSAERPKGSFSTLEIQRTEQGDSAMYLCASTPGVEPNQPQHFGDGTRLSIL.